This entry lists 27 T cell receptor beta chains sequenced from one sample in a study of T cells of healthy individuals. One entry per CDR3 protein, called by TCRdb with MiXCR from the 5' RACE reads. The table shows fewer than 70,000 distinct CDR3 sequences, with about 15% occurring only once. These receptors came from a human donor in good health.

This clonotype was seen only a few times. V gene TRBV5-1 combines with J gene TRBJ2-3, with D possibly matching TRBD2 (6 bases). Germline assignment: CDR1 SGHRS and CDR2 YFSETQ. The CDR3 length is 14 residues. V dropped 2 bases and J dropped 3 bases, with 10 bases sitting between them. CDR3 sequence reads: CASSFSSVTDTQYF. The CDR3 nucleotides are TGCGCCAGCAGCTTTTCTAGCGTAACAGATACGCAGTATTTT.

This clonotype was seen ten or more times. The chain employs TRBV5-1 and TRBJ2-3; TRBD1 or TRBD2 may be the D gene (5 bases each). Germline CDR1 is SGHRS and CDR2 is YFSETQ. V was clipped by 2 bases and J by 5 bases, with 18 bases between them. The CDR3 covers 16 residues. The CDR3 is CASSFKGPGREDTQYF. The CDR3 DNA is TGCGCCAGCAGCTTCAAGGGACCAGGTCGGGAAGATACGCAGTATTTT.

This clonotype was detected only a few times. The rearrangement links TRBV3-1 to TRBJ2-1; maybe TRBD2 (6 bases). The CDR3 spans 15 residues. V lost 5 bases to trimming and J lost 2 bases, with 13 bases between them. The V gene's germline CDR1 is LGHDT and CDR2 YNNKEL (reference sequence). CDR3 protein: CASSSGTGPYNEQFF. CDR3 in DNA: TGTGCCAGCAGCTCCGGGACTGGACCCTACAATGAGCAGTTCTTC.

CDR3 coding DNA: TGTGCCATCAGCGGAGCGGGAGGTTCCTACGAGCAGTACTTC. It translates to CAISGAGGSYEQYF. V and J are TRBV10-3 and TRBJ2-7; 9 bases map to TRBD2. Germline CDR1 ENHRY, CDR2 SYGVKD. V shed 6 bases and J 1 base; nucleotides not matched to a gene: 4. The CDR3 loop spans 14 amino acids.

The chain is built from TRBV5-1 and TRBJ2-3; 11 bases align to TRBD2. The CDR3 spans 16 residues. Looked up from germline, CDR1 is SGHRS and CDR2 is YFSETQ. V lost 0 bases, J lost 5 bases, and 5 bases stayed unmatched. The CDR3, as DNA: TGCGCCAGCAGCTTGGCGGTGACTAGCGGGATAGATACGCAGTATTTT. It specifies CASSLAVTSGIDTQYF.

This clonotype was recorded at least ten times. This rearrangement joins TRBV30 to TRBJ1-2, with unresolved D. There are 14 residues in the CDR3. In germline, CDR1 is GTSNPN, CDR2 SVGIG (reference sequence). The V end lost 2 bases, the J end lost 2 bases, and 12 bases lay between the germline ends. Written as DNA, the CDR3 is TGTGCCTGGAGTCCCCGGCGAGGGAACTATGGCTACACCTTC. Its translation is CAWSPRRGNYGYTF.

V usage is TRBV6-1 and J usage is TRBJ1-2, with 7 bases identical to TRBD1. Looked up from germline, CDR1 is MNHNS and CDR2 is SASEGT. The ends lost 6 bases at V and 7 bases at J; junction bases unmatched: 11. The CDR3 has 14 residues. CDR3 sequence reads: CASSLGEGAGGYTF. The CDR3, as DNA: TGTGCCAGCAGCCTTGGGGAGGGGGCTGGTGGCTACACCTTC.

This clonotype was seen many times. The chain uses TRBV5-4 and TRBJ2-3; D is possibly TRBD1 or TRBD2 (6 bases each). V was pared by 4 bases and J by 4 bases, with 13 bases between. From germline, CDR1 is SGHNT and CDR2 YYREEE (reference sequence). The CDR3 length is 14 residues. The CDR3, as DNA: TGTGCCAGCAGCCTGGGGGGCACCCCAGATACGCAGTATTTT. Its translation is CASSLGGTPDTQYF.

This clonotype was detected many times. The V gene is TRBV6-5, the J gene TRBJ1-2; 8 bases align to TRBD1. Germline lookup yields CDR1 MNHEY and CDR2 SVGAGI. The CDR3 has 15 amino acids. V was pared by 4 bases and J by 8 bases, with 12 bases of the junction left unmatched. The CDR3 DNA reads as TGTGCCAGCAGTTCGTCTCCAGGGGGCGCAGGGGGCTACACCTTC. Its translation is CASSSSPGGAGGYTF.

This clonotype came up many times. The gene calls are TRBV24-1 and TRBJ2-1; 7 nucleotides agree with TRBD1. This CDR3 is built from 15 residues. CDR1 and CDR2 from the germline V gene are KGHDR and SFDVKD. The V and J ends lost 7 bases and 3 bases, in that order; junction bases with no gene match: 8. Here the CDR3 DNA reads TGTGCCACCAGCCACCGACAGGGTGGCTACAATGAGCAGTTCTTC. It specifies CATSHRQGGYNEQFF.

The genes are TRBV27 and TRBJ2-4; TRBD1 matches at 8 bases. The CDR3 has 17 amino acids. V shed 1 base and J 5 bases; nucleotides not matched to a gene: 10. Germline CDR1 and CDR2: MNHEY and SMNVEV (reference sequence). CDR3 residues: CASSLLGRYRGENIQYF. The CDR3 DNA reads TGTGCCAGCAGTTTATTGGGTCGGTACAGGGGGGAAAACATTCAGTACTTC.

This clonotype was counted between two and nine times. The chain's CDR3 is CASSESRTPNTEAFF. CDR3 sequence (DNA): TGTGCCAGCAGTGAATCCCGGACGCCGAACACTGAAGCTTTCTTT. V and J are TRBV2 and TRBJ1-1; D ambiguous. Trimming shortened V by 2 bases and J by 1 base, and 11 bases separated the two germline ends. The length of the CDR3 is 15 residues. The germline V gene encodes CDR1 SNHLY and CDR2 FYNNEI. Full variable domain (missing parts from reference TRBV2 and TRBJ1-1): EPEVTQTPSHQVTQMGQEVILRCVPISNHLYFYWYRQILGQKVEFLVSFYNNEISEKSEIFDDQFSVERPDGSNFTLKIRSTKLEDSAMYFCASSESRTPNTEAFFGQGTRLTVV.

This chain connects TRBV7-3 to TRBJ1-3; D gene unclear. The V and J ends lost 2 bases and 0 bases respectively, with 5 bases between them. The V gene's germline CDR1 is SGHTA and CDR2 FQGTGA. This CDR3 comprises 14 residues. In DNA form, the CDR3 reads TGTGCCAGCAGCTTATCCAACTCTGGAAACACCATATATTTT. Translation gives CASSLSNSGNTIYF.

The table lists this clonotype with many counts. The CDR3 loop reads CASSPTGGVSDTQYF. In nucleotides, the CDR3 is TGTGCCAGCTCACCAACAGGGGGTGTATCAGATACGCAGTATTTT. V and J are TRBV18 and TRBJ2-3; the match to TRBD1 covers 8 bases. Germline assignment: CDR1 KGHSH and CDR2 LQKENI. The CDR3 covers 15 residues. Trimming at V came to 2 bases and at J to 4 bases, leaving 5 bases not matched to a gene.

Many counts were recorded for this clonotype. V gene TRBV7-2 combines with J gene TRBJ1-1; TRBD1 matches 7 bases. This CDR3 has 14 residues. V gave up 4 bases and J gave up 6 bases; unmatched junction bases: 8. Germline V gene data show CDR1 as SGHTA and CDR2 as FQGNSA. The CDR3 DNA sequence: TGTGCCAGCAGCTCACAGACAGGGAGGGCTGAAGCTTTCTTT. This sequence encodes CASSSQTGRAEAFF.

This clonotype was recorded many times. This chain uses TRBV11-3 with TRBJ2-1; 9 bases line up with TRBD2. Germline CDR1 and CDR2: SGHNT and YENEEA. Trimming removed 1 base from V and 6 bases from J; junction bases left unmatched: 4. The CDR3 is made up of 15 amino acids. CDR3 in amino acids: CASSLVPSGTNEQFF. CDR3 bases: TGTGCCAGCAGCTTAGTCCCTAGCGGGACCAATGAGCAGTTCTTC.

Ten or more counts support this clonotype. The V call is TRBV29-1, the J call TRBJ2-2; possible D gene TRBD1, 5 bases. V was clipped by 6 bases and J by 1 base, with 6 bases between them. The germline V gene has CDR1 SQVTM and CDR2 ANQGSEA. This CDR3 contains 12 residues. In DNA form, the CDR3 reads TGCAGCGTAACAGGGAACACCGGGGAGCTGTTTTTT. This codes for CSVTGNTGELFF.

This clonotype was counted ten times or more. The chain employs TRBV20-1 and TRBJ2-6, with a possible D match to TRBD1 (5 bases). Germline V lookup: CDR1 DFQATT, CDR2 SNEGSKA (reference sequence). Trimming removed 3 bases from V and 0 bases from J, with 9 bases in between. The CDR3 runs to 15 residues. CDR3 nucleotide sequence: TGCAGTGCTAGGGACACGGGCTCTGGGGCCAACGTCCTGACTTTC. Protein sequence: CSARDTGSGANVLTF.

The chain links TRBV29-1 to TRBJ2-3, with D perhaps matching TRBD2 (6 bases). The CDR3 has 15 residues. The V gene lost 3 bases and the J gene lost 0 bases, with 13 bases spanning the gap. The germline gives CDR1 SQVTM, CDR2 ANQGSEA. In DNA, the CDR3 is TGCAGCGTTGATGGGGGGACCCCTAGCACAGATACGCAGTATTTT. Protein: CSVDGGTPSTDTQYF.

This clonotype was counted ten times or more. J is TRBJ1-1 and V is TRBV11-2; D gene uncertain. The V gene's germline CDR1 is SGHAT and CDR2 FQNNGV. The CDR3 is 14 residues long. V lost 5 bases and J 1 base, leaving 11 bases between the germline ends. CDR3 in DNA: TGTGCCAGCAGCCTACTGGCTACGAACACTGAAGCTTTCTTT. This sequence encodes CASSLLATNTEAFF.

This clonotype appeared many times. The chain links TRBV4-3 to TRBJ2-3; D is unresolved. The CDR3 has 17 amino acids. Germline V gene sequence: CDR1 LGHNA, CDR2 YSLEER. V was pared by 0 bases and J by 3 bases, with 16 bases between. CDR3 loop: CASSQETIALGTDTQYF. The CDR3 nucleotides are TGCGCCAGCAGCCAAGAGACGATAGCATTAGGTACAGATACGCAGTATTTT.

Only a few counts were recorded for this clonotype. The rearrangement uses TRBV12-3 or TRBV12-4 and TRBJ2-1; the match to TRBD1 covers 7 bases. V shed 6 bases and J 5 bases; nucleotides not matched to a gene: 13. This CDR3 is built from 16 residues. The CDR3 DNA reads TGTGCCAGCAGAAGACAGGGTCTGGGGATACACAATGAGCAGTTCTTC. This translates into CASRRQGLGIHNEQFF.

The V and J genes are TRBV19 and TRBJ2-2; 8 nucleotides line up with TRBD1. Germline-derived CDR1 and CDR2 are LNHDA and SQIVND (reference sequence). J gave up 4 bases and V 4 bases, and 11 bases lay outside the gene matches. This CDR3 comprises 17 residues. CDR3 DNA: TGTGCCAGTAGTAAGCCCCGTTCACAGGGGGGCACCGGGGAGCTGTTTTTT. Protein product: CASSKPRSQGGTGELFF.

This clonotype has ten or more counts. The rearrangement joins TRBV30 to TRBJ1-4; D is possibly TRBD1 (5 bases). Germline-derived CDR1 and CDR2 are GTSNPN and SVGIG (reference sequence). The V and J ends lost 1 base and 7 bases respectively, with 13 bases between them. The CDR3 covers 14 residues. CDR3 bases: TGTGCCTGGAGTGATCCTAGGAGGGGTGAAAAACTGTTTTTT. Protein sequence: CAWSDPRRGEKLFF.

CDR3 nucleotide sequence: TGTGCCAGCTCACCATCGGCGTTCTACGAGCAGTACTTC. Its protein product is CASSPSAFYEQYF. This chain joins TRBV18 and TRBJ2-7, with D hard to call. Germline assignment: CDR1 KGHSH and CDR2 LQKENI. Trimming cost V 2 bases and J 3 bases, with 8 bases left between them. The CDR3 runs to 13 residues. The variable domain in full, completed from reference TRBV18 and TRBJ2-7, reads NAGVMQNPRHLVRRRGQEARLRCSPMKGHSHVYWYRQLPEEGLKFMVYLQKENIIDESGMPKERFSAEFPKEGPSILRIQQVVRGDSAAYFCASSPSAFYEQYFGPGTRLTVT.

This clonotype was counted between two and nine times. This chain joins TRBV7-9 and TRBJ2-1; D remains unclear. The CDR3 is made up of 15 amino acids. CDR1 and CDR2 (germline): SEHNR, FQNEAQ (reference sequence). V lost 1 base and J 1 base, leaving 8 bases between the germline ends. The CDR3, as DNA: TGTGCCAGCAGCTTAGGAGACGGTTCCTACAATGAGCAGTTCTTC. It codes for CASSLGDGSYNEQFF.

This clonotype has ten or more counts. The rearrangement links TRBV4-3 to TRBJ1-6; D not resolved. V was trimmed by 1 base and J by 5 bases, leaving 12 bases between them. Germline V gives CDR1 LGHNA, CDR2 YSLEER. The CDR3 runs 16 residues. CDR3 protein: CASSQGAAYNNSPLHF. CDR3 in DNA: TGCGCCAGCAGCCAAGGGGCGGCTTATAATAATTCACCCCTCCACTTT.